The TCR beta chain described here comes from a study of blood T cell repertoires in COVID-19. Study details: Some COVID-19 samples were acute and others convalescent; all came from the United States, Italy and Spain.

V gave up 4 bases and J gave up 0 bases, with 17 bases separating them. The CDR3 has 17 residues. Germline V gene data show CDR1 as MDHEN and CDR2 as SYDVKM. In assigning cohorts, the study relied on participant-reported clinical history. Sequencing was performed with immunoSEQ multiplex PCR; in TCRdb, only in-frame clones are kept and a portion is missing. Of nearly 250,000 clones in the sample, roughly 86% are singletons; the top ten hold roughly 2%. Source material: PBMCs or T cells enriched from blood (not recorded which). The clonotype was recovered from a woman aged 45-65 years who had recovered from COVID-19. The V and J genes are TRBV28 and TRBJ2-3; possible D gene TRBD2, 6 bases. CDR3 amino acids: CASSSPGLSGSTDTQYF. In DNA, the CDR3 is TGTGCCAGCAGTTCCCCGGGACTGTCTGGTAGCACAGATACGCAGTATTTT.